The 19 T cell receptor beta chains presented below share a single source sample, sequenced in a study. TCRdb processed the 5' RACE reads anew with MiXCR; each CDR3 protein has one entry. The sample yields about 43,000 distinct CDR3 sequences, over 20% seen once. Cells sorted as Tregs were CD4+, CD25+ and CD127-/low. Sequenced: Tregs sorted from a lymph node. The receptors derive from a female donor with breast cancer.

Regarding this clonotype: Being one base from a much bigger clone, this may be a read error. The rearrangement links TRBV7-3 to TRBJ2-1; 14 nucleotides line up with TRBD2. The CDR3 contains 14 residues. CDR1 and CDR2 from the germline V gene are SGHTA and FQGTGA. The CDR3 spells CASSLGLAGDEQLF. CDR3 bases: TGTGCCAGCAGCTTGGGACTAGCGGGAGATGAGCAGCTCTTC.

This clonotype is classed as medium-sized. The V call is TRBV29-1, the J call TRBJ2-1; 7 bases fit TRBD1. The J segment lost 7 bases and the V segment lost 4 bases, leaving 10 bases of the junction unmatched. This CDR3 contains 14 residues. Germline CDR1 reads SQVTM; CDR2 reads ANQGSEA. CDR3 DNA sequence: TGCAGCGTTGGCGGCCTCCCGACAGGGAATGAGCAGTTCTTC. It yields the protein CSVGGLPTGNEQFF.

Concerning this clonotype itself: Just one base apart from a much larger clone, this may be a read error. The DNA for the CDR3 is TGTGCCAGCAGCTTAGAGTCCGGACAGCGAGAGACCCAGTACTTC. Its protein product is CASSLESGQRETQYF. The gene calls are TRBV7-3 and TRBJ2-5; TRBD1 is a possible D gene (6 bases). Per germline, CDR1 SGHTA and CDR2 FQGTGA. CDR3 length: 15 residues. V was pared by 2 bases and J by 4 bases, with 14 bases between.

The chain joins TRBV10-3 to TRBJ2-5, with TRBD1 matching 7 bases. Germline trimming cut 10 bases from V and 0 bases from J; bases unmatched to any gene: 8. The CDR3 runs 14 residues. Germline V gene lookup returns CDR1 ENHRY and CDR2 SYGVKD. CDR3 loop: CATRGGRDQETQYF. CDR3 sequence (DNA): TGTGCCACCAGAGGGGGCCGGGACCAAGAGACCCAGTACTTC.

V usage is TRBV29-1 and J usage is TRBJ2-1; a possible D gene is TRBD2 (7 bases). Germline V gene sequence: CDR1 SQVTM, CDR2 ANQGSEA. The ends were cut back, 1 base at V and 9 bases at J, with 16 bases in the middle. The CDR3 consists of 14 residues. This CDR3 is CSVEGRGASGEQFF. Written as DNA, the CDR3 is TGCAGCGTTGAAGGCCGGGGGGCGTCCGGTGAGCAGTTCTTC.

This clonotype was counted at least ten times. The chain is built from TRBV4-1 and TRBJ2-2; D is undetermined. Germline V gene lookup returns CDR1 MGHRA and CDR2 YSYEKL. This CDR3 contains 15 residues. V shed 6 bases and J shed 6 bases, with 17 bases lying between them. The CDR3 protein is CASSRTGVVSGELFF. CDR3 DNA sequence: TGCGCCAGCAGTCGAACTGGGGTAGTCTCCGGGGAGCTGTTTTTT.

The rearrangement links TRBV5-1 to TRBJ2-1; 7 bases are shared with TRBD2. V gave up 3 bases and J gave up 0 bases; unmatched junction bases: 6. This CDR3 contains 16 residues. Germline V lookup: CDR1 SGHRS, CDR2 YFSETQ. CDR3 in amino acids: CASSWERGPSYNEQFF. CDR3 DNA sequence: TGCGCCAGCAGCTGGGAGCGGGGCCCCTCCTACAATGAGCAGTTCTTC.

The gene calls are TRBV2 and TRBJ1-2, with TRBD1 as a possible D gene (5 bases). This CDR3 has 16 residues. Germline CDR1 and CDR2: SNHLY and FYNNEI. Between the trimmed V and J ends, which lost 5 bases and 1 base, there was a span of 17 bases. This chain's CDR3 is CASSPWVGTDNYGYTF. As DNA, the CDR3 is TGTGCCAGCAGTCCCTGGGTTGGGACGGATAACTATGGCTACACCTTC.

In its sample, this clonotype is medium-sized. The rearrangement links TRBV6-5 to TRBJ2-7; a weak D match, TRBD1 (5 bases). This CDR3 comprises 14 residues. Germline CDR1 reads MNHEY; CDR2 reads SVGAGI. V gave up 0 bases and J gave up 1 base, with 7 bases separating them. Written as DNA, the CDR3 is TGTGCCAGCAGTTACTCGGGGCAGTCCTACGAGCAGTACTTC. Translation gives CASSYSGQSYEQYF.

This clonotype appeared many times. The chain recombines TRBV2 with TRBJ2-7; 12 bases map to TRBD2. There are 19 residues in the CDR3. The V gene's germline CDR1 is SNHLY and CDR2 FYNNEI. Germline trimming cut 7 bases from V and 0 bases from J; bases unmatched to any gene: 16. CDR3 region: CASTLRNLAGGPGSYEQYF. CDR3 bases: TGTGCCAGCACCCTCCGGAATCTAGCGGGAGGGCCGGGCTCCTACGAGCAGTACTTC.

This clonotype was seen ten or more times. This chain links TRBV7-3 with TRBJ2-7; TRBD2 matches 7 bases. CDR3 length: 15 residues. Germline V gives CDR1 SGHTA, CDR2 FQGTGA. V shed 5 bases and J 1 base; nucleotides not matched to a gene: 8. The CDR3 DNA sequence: TGTGCCAGCAGCCTCGGCGGGAGTAGTTCCTACGAGCAGTACTTC. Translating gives CASSLGGSSSYEQYF. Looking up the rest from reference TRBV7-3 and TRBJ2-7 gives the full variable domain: GAGVSQTPSNKVTEKGKYVELRCDPISGHTALYWYRQSLGQGPEFLIYFQGTGAADDSGLPNDRFFAVRPEGSVSTLKIQRTERGDSAVYLCASSLGGSSSYEQYFGPGTRLTVT.

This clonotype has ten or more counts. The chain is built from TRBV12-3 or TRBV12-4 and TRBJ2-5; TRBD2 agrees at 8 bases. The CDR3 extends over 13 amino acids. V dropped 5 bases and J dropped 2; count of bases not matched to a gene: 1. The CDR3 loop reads CASSGLAQETQYF. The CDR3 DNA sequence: TGTGCCAGCAGTGGACTAGCTCAAGAGACCCAGTACTTC.

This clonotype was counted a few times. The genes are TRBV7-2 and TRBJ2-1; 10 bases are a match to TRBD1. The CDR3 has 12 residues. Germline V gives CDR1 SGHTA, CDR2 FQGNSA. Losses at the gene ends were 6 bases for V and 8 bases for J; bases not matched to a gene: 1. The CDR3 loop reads CASRDRGYEQFF. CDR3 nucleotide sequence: TGTGCCAGCAGGGACAGGGGGTATGAGCAGTTCTTC.

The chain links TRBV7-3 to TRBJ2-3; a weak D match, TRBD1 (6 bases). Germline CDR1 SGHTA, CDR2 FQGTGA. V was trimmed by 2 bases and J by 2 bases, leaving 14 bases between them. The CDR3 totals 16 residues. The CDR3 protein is CASSLGTRRNTDTQYF. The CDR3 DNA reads TGTGCCAGCAGCTTAGGGACACGCAGAAACACAGATACGCAGTATTTT.

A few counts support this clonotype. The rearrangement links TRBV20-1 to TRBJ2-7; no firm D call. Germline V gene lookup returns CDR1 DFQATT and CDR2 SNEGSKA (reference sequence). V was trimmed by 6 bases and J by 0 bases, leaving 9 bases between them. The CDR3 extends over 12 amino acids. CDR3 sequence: CSAEHDSYEQYF. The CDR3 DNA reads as TGCAGTGCCGAGCACGACTCCTACGAGCAGTACTTC.

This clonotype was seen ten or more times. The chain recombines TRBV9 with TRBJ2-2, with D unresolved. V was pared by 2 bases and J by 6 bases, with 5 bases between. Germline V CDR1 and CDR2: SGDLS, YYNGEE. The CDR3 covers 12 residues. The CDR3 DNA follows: TGTGCCAGCAGCGTGTTATCCGGGGAGCTGTTTTTT. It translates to CASSVLSGELFF.

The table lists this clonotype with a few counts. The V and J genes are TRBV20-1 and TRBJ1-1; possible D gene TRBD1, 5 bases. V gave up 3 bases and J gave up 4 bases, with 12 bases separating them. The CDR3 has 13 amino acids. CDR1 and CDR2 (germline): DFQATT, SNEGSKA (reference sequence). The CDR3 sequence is CSARGHEVTEAFF. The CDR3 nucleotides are TGCAGTGCTAGGGGGCACGAGGTCACTGAAGCTTTCTTT.

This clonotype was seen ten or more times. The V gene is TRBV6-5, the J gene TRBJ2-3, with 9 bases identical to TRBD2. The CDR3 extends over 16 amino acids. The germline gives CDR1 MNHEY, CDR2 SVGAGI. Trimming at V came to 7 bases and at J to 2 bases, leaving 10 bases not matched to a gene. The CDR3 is CASKGSTSGITDTQYF. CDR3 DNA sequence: TGTGCCAGCAAAGGGTCGACTAGCGGAATCACAGATACGCAGTATTTT.

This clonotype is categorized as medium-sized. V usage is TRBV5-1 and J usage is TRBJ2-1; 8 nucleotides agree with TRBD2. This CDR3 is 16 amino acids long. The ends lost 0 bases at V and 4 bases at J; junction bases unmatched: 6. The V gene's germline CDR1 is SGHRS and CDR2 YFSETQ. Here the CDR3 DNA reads TGCGCCAGCAGCTTGGATGGGACTAGACCGTACAATGAGCAGTTCTTC. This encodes CASSLDGTRPYNEQFF.